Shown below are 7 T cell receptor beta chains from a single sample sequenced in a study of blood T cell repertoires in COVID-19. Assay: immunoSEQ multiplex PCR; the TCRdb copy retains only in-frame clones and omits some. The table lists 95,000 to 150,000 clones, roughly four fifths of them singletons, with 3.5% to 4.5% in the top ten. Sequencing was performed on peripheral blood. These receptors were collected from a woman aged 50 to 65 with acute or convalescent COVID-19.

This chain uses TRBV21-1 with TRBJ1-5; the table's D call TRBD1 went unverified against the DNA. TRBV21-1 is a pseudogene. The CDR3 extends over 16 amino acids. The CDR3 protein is CASSKFGTGKGQPQHF. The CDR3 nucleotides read TGTGCCAGCAGCAAGTTCGGGACAGGGAAGGGTCAGCCCCAGCATTTT.

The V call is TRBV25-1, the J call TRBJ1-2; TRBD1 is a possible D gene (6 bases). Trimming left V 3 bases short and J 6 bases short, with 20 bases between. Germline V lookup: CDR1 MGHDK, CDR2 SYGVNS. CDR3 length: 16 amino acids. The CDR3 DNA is TGTGCCAGCAGTGACCCCGCCATACAGGGTCGGCATGGCTACACCTTC. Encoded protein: CASSDPAIQGRHGYTF.

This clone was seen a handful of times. CDR3 protein: CASSQASWAAFF. The CDR3 bases are TGTGCCAGCAGCCAAGCCTCTTGGGCGGCTTTCTTT. The chain links TRBV3-1 (or the pseudogene TRBV3-2) to TRBJ1-1; D is unclear. V lost 1 base to trimming and J lost 11 bases, with 11 bases between them. This CDR3 is 12 amino acids long. The V gene's germline CDR1 is LGHDT and CDR2 YNNKEL (reference sequence).

CDR3 coding DNA: TGTGCCAGCAGCTCACCGACAGGGGGCCTGGATGGCTACACCTTC. Translated, it gives CASSSPTGGLDGYTF. V is TRBV7-9 and J is TRBJ1-2; 10 bases agree with TRBD1. Germline V gene data show CDR1 as SEHNR and CDR2 as FQNEAQ (reference sequence). The trim removed 4 bases at V and 6 bases at J, leaving 8 bases unmatched. This CDR3 region has 15 residues.

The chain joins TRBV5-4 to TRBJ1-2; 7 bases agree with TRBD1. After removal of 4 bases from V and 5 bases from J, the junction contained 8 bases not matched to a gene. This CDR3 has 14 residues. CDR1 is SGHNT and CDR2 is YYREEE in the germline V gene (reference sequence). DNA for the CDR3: TGTGCCAGCAGCCCAAGGGACAGTGGATATGGCTACACCTTC. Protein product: CASSPRDSGYGYTF.

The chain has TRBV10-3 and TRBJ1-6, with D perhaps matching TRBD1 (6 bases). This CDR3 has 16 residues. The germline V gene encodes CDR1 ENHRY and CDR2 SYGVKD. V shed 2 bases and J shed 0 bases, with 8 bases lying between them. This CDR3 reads CAISEGQSSYNSPLHF. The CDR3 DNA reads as TGTGCCATCAGTGAGGGACAGAGCTCCTATAATTCACCCCTCCACTTT.

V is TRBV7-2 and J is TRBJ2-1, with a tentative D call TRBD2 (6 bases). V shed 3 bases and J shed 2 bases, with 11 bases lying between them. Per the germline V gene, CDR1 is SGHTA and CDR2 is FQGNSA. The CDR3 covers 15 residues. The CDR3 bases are TGTGCCAGCAGCTTGGGCGGGACGACCTACAATGAGCAGTTCTTC. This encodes CASSLGGTTYNEQFF.